The sequence of this T cell receptor beta chain was determined in a study of blood T cell repertoires in COVID-19. Study overall: Samples came from the United States, Italy and Spain, spanning acute and convalescent COVID-19. PBMCs, B-cell-depleted T cells, or T cells provided the cDNA or gDNA that made up the material.

Per the original data handling: Reference gene primer amplification yielded estimated nucleated cell counts. Clones were sequenced by immunoSEQ multiplex PCR, and TCRdb holds only the in-frame ones, with some missing. For V, J and clone size, that table is used; D and trimming come from the DNA. The repertoire consists of 100,000 to 150,000 clones, with approximately 83% occurring once and the leading ten covering about 15%. After removal of 8 bases from V and 0 bases from J, the junction contained 4 bases not matched to a gene. From germline, CDR1 is LNHDA and CDR2 SQIVND (reference sequence). The CDR3 spans 13 residues.

The genes are TRBV19 and TRBJ2-7, with 7 bases that match TRBD1. Sample: peripheral blood. The source of this sequence is a woman aged 50 to 60 with acute or convalescent COVID-19. The CDR3 DNA follows: TGTGCCAGTCTGGACAGGAGCTCCTACGAGCAGTACTTC. Translating it yields CASLDRSSYEQYF. Supplemented by reference TRBV19 and TRBJ2-7, the full variable domain reads DGGITQSPKYLFRKEGQNVTLSCEQNLNHDAMYWYRQDPGQGLRLIYYSQIVNDFQKGDIAEGYSVSREKKESFPLTVTSAQKNPTAFYLCASLDRSSYEQYFGPGTRLTVT.